The rows below give T cell receptor beta chains drawn from one sample of a study of shared clonotypes between healthy human individuals. Using immunoSEQ multiplex PCR, the repertoire was profiled, and TCRdb retains in-frame clones only, with some absent. This table has a few million clones, around 93% appearing once. Sequenced: naive CD8+ T cells from PBMCs. The receptor source for this set is a young man in good health. Some clones in this sample may be carry-over from other donors' samples. The CDR3 runs from the conserved cysteine through the conserved F or W. The D gene is left open where the match is weak. Clone size appears in some rows only: once, few, many, or a class for an expanded clone.

clone_size j_call cdr3_length d_call v_call cdr3_nt cdr3_aa
. TRBJ1-2 14 . TRBV7-8 TGTGCCAGCAGCTTGTACAGGTTGAACTATGGCTACACCTTC CASSLYRLNYGYTF
. TRBJ2-7 15 TRBD1 TRBV13 TGTGCCAGCAGTCTAGGACAGGGAACAACCTACGAGCAGTACTTC CASSLGQGTTYEQYF
. TRBJ2-7 12 . TRBV25-1 TGTGCCAGCAGTGGGGCCCCTTCGGGGCAGTACTTC CASSGAPSGQYF
once TRBJ1-3 15 . TRBV11-2 TGTGCCAGCAGCTTAGTATCCGACTCTGGAAACACCATATATTTT CASSLVSDSGNTIYF
few TRBJ1-1 13 . TRBV27 TGTGCCAGCAGTCCAAATACGGCCCTTGACGCTTTCTTT CASSPNTALDAFF
few TRBJ1-2 19 TRBD1 TRBV28 TGTGCCAGCAGTTTATATCCGGGTGGTCAGGGGGCCCGAAACTATGGCTACACCTTC CASSLYPGGQGARNYGYTF
. TRBJ2-7 13 TRBD1 TRBV19 TGTGCCAGTAGTATTTCCCGGACAGGCGAGCAGTACTTC CASSISRTGEQYF
. TRBJ2-7 13 . TRBV15 TGTGCCACCAGCAGAGACGACAACGACGAGCAGTACTTC CATSRDDNDEQYF
. TRBJ2-4 14 TRBD2 TRBV27 TGTGCCAGCAGACGTACTAGCGGGAGTGACATTCAGTACTTC CASRRTSGSDIQYF
. TRBJ2-1 17 . TRBV25-1 TGTGCCAGCAGTGAATTAGTAGGTGGTGCGGGACGGCATGAGCAGTTCTTC CASSELVGGAGRHEQFF
. TRBJ2-5 14 TRBD2 TRBV27 TGTGCCAGCAGCCTCACCGGGAGGGGAGAGACCCAGTACTTC CASSLTGRGETQYF
. TRBJ2-3 12 . TRBV27 TGTGCCAGCAGTGCCCCAACAGATACGCAGTATTTT CASSAPTDTQYF
. TRBJ1-2 13 TRBD1 TRBV28 TGTGCCACCCCGGGACAGCTAGGAGGTGGCTACACCTTC CATPGQLGGGYTF
. TRBJ2-1 15 TRBD2 TRBV4-2 TGTGCCAGCAGCCACCTAGCGGAAGAGCCAGATGAGCAGTTCTTC CASSHLAEEPDEQFF
once TRBJ2-7 15 . TRBV7-6 TGTGCCAGCAGCTACGCAGCGGCCCTCTCCTACGAGCAGTACTTC CASSYAAALSYEQYF
. TRBJ2-1 15 TRBD2 TRBV4-2 TGTGCCAGCAGCCGAAGACTAGCGGACATCGATGAGCAGTTCTTC CASSRRLADIDEQFF
. TRBJ2-5 15 . TRBV7-9 TGTGCCAGCAGCTCCCGTAGCGGCAATCAAGAGACCCAGTACTTC CASSSRSGNQETQYF
. TRBJ1-1 15 . TRBV5-4 TGTGCCAGCAGCGGGGGAGCTGGTGGGAACACTGAAGCTTTCTTT CASSGGAGGNTEAFF
. TRBJ2-7 15 . TRBV19 TGTGCCAGTAGTCTTACCCTGGGACGGACCTACGAGCAGTACTTC CASSLTLGRTYEQYF
. TRBJ2-1 13 . TRBV7-8 TGTGCCAGCAGCATGACAGGAAACAATGAGCAGTTCTTC CASSMTGNNEQFF
. TRBJ1-2 13 . TRBV30 TGTGCCTTGATGGGGGAAAAGCACTATGGCTACACCTTC CALMGEKHYGYTF
. TRBJ1-2 16 TRBD1 TRBV9 TGTGCCAGCAGCGGGGGACAGGGGACAGCTAACTATGGCTACACCTTC CASSGGQGTANYGYTF
. TRBJ2-5 15 . TRBV7-9 TGTGCCAGCAGCCGCCAGGCGGACTACCAAGAGACCCAGTACTTC CASSRQADYQETQYF
once TRBJ2-7 15 TRBD1 TRBV5-1 TGCGCCAGCAGCTTGGACAGGGGCCTATCCTACGAGCAGTACTTC CASSLDRGLSYEQYF
. TRBJ2-7 14 TRBD1 TRBV27 TGTGCCAGCAGCCAAGGGGGCAGGGCCTACGAGCAGTACTTC CASSQGGRAYEQYF
. TRBJ2-5 15 TRBD2 TRBV29-1 TGCAGCGTCGGGCTAGCGGCGGGGTTGGGGGGTGTCCAGTACTTC CSVGLAAGLGGVQYF
. TRBJ2-7 14 TRBD1 TRBV2 TGTGCCAGCAGTGGCCTGGACAGGGCGCACGAGCAGTACTTC CASSGLDRAHEQYF
. TRBJ1-3 16 TRBD1 TRBV28 TGTGCCAGCACATATTGGGGGACAGCACCTGGAAACACCATATATTTT CASTYWGTAPGNTIYF
. TRBJ1-4 14 . TRBV9 TGTGCCAGCAGCGTAGGGCACAGCTATGAAAAACTGTTTTTT CASSVGHSYEKLFF